This T cell receptor beta chain was retrieved from a study of human T cells and chemical hapten exposure. Background on the study: Patch tests containing 0.01% DPC, applied to the upper back, were read at 6 days. Regarding the study as a whole: Expanded TCRs produced significantly more large CDR3 similarity clusters than controls did.

Sample time point: pre-sensitization, week 0. The treatment denotes: therapeutic diphenylcyclopropenone sensitization with weekly scalp DPC. The J segment lost 7 bases and the V segment lost 4 bases, leaving 9 bases of the junction unmatched. The CDR3 covers 14 residues. Looked up from germline, CDR1 is MNHNS and CDR2 is SASEGT. On this clonotype: The antigen is unknown.

As handled by the study authors: Per-sample TCR counts ranged from roughly 20,000 to 750,000, median approximately 98,000. TCRdb reprocessed the RACE reads with MiXCR, giving one entry per CDR3 protein. Here the V and J calls rest on TCRdb's processing, not on the authors' analysis. Of around 180,000 distinct CDR3 sequences in the sample, about 31% were seen once. This specimen consisted of whole blood, obtained in connection with sensitization to the hapten diphenylcyclopropenone (DPC). V and J are TRBV6-1 and TRBJ1-2; 7 bases are a match to TRBD1. The sequence derives from a woman in her 30s with alopecia areata. Some clones in this sample may be carry-over from other donors' samples. CDR3 nucleotide sequence: TGTGCCAGCAGTGCCCTTACAGGGGCCGGTGGCTACACCTTC. It is translated as CASSALTGAGGYTF.